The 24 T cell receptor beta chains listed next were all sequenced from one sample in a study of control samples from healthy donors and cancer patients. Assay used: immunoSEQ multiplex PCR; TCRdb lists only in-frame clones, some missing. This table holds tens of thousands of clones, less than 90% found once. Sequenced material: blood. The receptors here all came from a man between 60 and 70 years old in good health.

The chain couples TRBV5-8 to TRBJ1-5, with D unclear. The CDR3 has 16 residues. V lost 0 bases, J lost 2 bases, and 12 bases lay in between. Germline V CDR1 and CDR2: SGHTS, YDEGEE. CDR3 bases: TGTGCCAGCAGCTTGGAAGTACAGATTGGCAATCAGCCCCAGCATTTT. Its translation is CASSLEVQIGNQPQHF. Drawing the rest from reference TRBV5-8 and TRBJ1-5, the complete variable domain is EAGVTQSPTHLIKTRGQQATLRCSPISGHTSVYWYQQALGLGLQFLLWYDEGEERNRGNFPPRFSGRQFPNYSSELNVNALELEDSALYLCASSLEVQIGNQPQHFGDGTRLSIL.

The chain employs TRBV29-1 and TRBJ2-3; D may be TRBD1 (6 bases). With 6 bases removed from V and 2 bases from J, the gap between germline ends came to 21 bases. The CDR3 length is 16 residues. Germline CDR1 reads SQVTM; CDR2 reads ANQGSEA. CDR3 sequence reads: CSVPLVGAIDTDTQYF. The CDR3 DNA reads TGCAGCGTGCCCCTCGTGGGGGCTATTGACACAGATACGCAGTATTTT.

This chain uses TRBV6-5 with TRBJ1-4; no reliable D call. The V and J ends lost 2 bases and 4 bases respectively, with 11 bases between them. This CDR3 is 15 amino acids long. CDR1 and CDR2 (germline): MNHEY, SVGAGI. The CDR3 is CASSYEVGLNEKLFF. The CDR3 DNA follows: TGTGCCAGCAGTTACGAGGTCGGCCTTAATGAAAAACTGTTTTTT.

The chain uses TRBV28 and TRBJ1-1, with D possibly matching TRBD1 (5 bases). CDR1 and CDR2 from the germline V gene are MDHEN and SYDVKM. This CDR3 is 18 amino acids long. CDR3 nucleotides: TGTACAATAGGGGAAACTTGGGGTAGGGGTACGATAAACACTGAAGCTTTCTTT. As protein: CTIGETWGRGTINTEAFF.

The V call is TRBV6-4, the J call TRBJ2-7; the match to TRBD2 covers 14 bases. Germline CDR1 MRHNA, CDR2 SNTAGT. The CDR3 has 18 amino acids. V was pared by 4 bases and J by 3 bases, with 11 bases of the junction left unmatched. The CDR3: CASSGGLAGVLEVYEQYF. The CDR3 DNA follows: TGTGCCAGCAGTGGGGGACTAGCGGGAGTGTTGGAGGTCTACGAGCAGTACTTC.

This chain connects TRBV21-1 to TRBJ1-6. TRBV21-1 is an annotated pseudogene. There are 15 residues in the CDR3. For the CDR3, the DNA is TGTGCCAGCACCAAGAATGCGAGGGGTCGGTCACCCCTCCACTTT. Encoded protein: CASTKNARGRSPLHF.

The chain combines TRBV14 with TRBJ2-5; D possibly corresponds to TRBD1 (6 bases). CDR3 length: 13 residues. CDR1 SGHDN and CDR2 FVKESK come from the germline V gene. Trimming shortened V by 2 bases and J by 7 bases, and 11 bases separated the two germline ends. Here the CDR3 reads CASSQQGYGTQYF. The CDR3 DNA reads TGTGCCAGCAGCCAACAGGGGTACGGGACCCAGTACTTC. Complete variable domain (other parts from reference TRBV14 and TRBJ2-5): EAGVTQFPSHSVIEKGQTVTLRCDPISGHDNLYWYRRVMGKEIKFLLHFVKESKQDESGMPNNRFLAERTGGTYSTLKVQPAELEDSGVYFCASSQQGYGTQYFGPGTRLLVL.

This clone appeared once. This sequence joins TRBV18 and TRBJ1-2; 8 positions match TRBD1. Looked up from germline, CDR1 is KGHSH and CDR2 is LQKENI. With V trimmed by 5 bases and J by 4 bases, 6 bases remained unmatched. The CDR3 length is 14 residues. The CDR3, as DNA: TGTGCCAGCTCAGGGACAGGTGGTATCTATGGCTACACCTTC. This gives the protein CASSGTGGIYGYTF.

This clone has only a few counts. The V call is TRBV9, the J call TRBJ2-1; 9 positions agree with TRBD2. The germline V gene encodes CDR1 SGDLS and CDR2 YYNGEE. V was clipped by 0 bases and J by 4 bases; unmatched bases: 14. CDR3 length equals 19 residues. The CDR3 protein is CASSVAVRPGTSLYNEQFF. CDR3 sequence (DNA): TGTGCCAGCAGCGTAGCTGTAAGACCTGGGACTAGCCTTTACAATGAGCAGTTCTTC.

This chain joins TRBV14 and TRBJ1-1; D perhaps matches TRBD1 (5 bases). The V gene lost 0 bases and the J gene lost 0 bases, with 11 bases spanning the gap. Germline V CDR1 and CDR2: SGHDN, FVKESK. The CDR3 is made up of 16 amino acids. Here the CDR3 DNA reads TGTGCCAGCAGCCAAGATTGGGGGGTCTTGAACACTGAAGCTTTCTTT. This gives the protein CASSQDWGVLNTEAFF.

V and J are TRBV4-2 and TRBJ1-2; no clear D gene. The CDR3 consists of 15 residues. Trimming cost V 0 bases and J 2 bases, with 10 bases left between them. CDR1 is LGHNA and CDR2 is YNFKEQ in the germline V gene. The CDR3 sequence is CASSQDGQVNYGYTF. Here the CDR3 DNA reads TGTGCCAGCAGCCAAGACGGGCAGGTGAACTATGGCTACACCTTC.

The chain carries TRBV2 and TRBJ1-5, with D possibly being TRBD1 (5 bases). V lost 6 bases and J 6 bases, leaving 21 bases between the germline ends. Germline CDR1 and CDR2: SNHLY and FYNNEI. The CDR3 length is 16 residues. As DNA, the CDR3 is TGTGCCAGCAGCCCGGCAAACTGGCAGGGCGGTCAGCCCCAGCATTTT. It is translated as CASSPANWQGGQPQHF.

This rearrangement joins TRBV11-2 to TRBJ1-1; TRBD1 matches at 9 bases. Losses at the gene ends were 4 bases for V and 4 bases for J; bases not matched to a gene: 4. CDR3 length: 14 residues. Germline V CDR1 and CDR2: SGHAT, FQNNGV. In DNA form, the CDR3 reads TGTGCCAGCAGCTGGGACAGGGACGGCACTGAAGCTTTCTTT. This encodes CASSWDRDGTEAFF.

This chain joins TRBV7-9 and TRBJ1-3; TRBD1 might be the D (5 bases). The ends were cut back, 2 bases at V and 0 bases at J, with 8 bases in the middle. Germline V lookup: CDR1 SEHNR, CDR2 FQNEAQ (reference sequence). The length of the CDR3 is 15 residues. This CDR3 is CASSLRGISGNTIYF. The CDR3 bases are TGTGCCAGCAGCTTAAGGGGAATCTCTGGAAACACCATATATTTT.

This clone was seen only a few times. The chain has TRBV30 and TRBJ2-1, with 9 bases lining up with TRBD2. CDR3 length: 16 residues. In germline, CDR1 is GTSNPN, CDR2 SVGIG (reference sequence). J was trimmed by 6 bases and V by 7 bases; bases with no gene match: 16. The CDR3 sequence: CALISGSRMSGNEQFF. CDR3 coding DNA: TGTGCCTTAATTAGCGGGAGCAGGATGTCGGGCAATGAGCAGTTCTTC.

The CDR3 DNA reads TGTGCCAGCAGTTTATACCGGGACAGGGGGACAAACTATGGCTACACCTTC. It is translated as CASSLYRDRGTNYGYTF. This chain joins TRBV28 and TRBJ1-2; 11 bases fit TRBD1. V dropped 1 base and J dropped 2; count of bases not matched to a gene: 6. CDR1 MDHEN and CDR2 SYDVKM come from the germline V gene. CDR3 length equals 17 residues.

CDR3 protein: CASSLGGGQGLYEQYF. The CDR3 coding sequence is TGTGCCAGCAGCTTAGGGGGGGGACAGGGGCTATACGAGCAGTACTTC. V usage is TRBV7-8 and J usage is TRBJ2-7, with TRBD1 matching over 10 bases. Trimming cost V 1 base and J 4 bases; bases outside gene matches: 7. This CDR3 region has 16 residues. CDR1 and CDR2 (germline): SGHVS, FQNEAQ.

In DNA form, the CDR3 reads TGTGCCTGGAGCAGCGGCCAGGGAGGAAGATCACCCCTCCACTTT. Encoded protein: CAWSSGQGGRSPLHF. The rearrangement links TRBV30 to TRBJ1-6, with D perhaps TRBD1 (5 bases). V was trimmed by 3 bases and J by 10 bases, leaving 19 bases between them. This CDR3 contains 15 residues. The germline CDR1 and CDR2 sequences are GTSNPN and SVGIG (reference sequence).

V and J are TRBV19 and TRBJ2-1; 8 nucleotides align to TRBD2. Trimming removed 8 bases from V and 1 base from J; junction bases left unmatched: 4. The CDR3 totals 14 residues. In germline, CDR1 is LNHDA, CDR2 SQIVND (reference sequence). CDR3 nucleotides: TGTGCCAGTTCGGCGGGGGGTTCCTACAATGAGCAGTTCTTC. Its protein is CASSAGGSYNEQFF.

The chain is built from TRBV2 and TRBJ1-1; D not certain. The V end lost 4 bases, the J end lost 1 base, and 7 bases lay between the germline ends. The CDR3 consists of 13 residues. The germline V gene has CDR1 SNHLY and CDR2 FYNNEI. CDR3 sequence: CASSVTENTEAFF. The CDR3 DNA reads TGTGCCAGCAGTGTCACGGAGAACACTGAAGCTTTCTTT.

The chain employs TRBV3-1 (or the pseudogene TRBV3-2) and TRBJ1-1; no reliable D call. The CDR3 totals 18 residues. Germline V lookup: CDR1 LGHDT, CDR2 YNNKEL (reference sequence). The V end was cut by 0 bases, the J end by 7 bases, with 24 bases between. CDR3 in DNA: TGTGCCAGCAGCCAAGATCGAGATATTGGCGGGGAAGAGGGTGAAGCTTTCTTT. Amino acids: CASSQDRDIGGEEGEAFF.

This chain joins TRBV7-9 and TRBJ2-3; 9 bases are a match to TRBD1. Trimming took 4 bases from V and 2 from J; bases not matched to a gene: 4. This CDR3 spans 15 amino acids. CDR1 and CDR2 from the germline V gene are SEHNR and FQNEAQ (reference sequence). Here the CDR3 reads CASSWGDRVTDTQYF. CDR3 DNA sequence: TGTGCCAGCAGCTGGGGGGACAGGGTCACAGATACGCAGTATTTT.

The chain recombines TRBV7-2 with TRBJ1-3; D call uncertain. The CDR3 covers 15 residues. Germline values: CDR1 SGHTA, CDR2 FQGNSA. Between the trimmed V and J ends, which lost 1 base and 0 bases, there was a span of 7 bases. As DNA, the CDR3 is TGTGCCAGCAGCTTAGATTTTGGCTCTGGAAACACCATATATTTT. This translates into CASSLDFGSGNTIYF.

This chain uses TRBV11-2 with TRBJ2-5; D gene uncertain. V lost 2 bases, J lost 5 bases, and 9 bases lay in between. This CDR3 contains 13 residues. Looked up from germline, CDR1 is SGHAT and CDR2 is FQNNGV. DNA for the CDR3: TGTGCCAGCAGCTTAAGGCAGGCGGAGACCCAGTACTTC. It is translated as CASSLRQAETQYF.